This is a list of T cell receptor beta chains from one sample in a study of blood T cell repertoires in COVID-19. The protocol was immunoSEQ multiplex PCR, while the TCRdb copy is restricted to in-frame clones and leaves out a portion. The table has about 58,000 clones, approximately 85% seen once. The specimen was peripheral blood. The receptors stem from a human donor in a cohort sampled during active COVID-19. Each CDR3 is given without its conserved first and last residue. Fields, in order: clone size, J gene, V gene, CDR3 protein. A clone size is listed for some rows: how often the clone was seen (once, few, many), or a class if it is expanded.

>NA|TRBJ2-5|TRBV29-1
SVTQGAGETQY
>NA|TRBJ1-2|TRBV10-3
AISFQGSDYGYT
>few|TRBJ2-3|TRBV24-1
ATSGADDSRNTQY
>once|TRBJ1-2|TRBV7-2
ASSLTQANYGYT
>NA|TRBJ1-4|TRBV18
ASSPPGGAGEKLF
>NA|TRBJ2-3|TRBV24-1
ATSDIQGIADTQY
>once|TRBJ2-3|TRBV25-1
ASMGRLSTDTQY
>NA|TRBJ1-1|TRBV5-1
ASRPSIGPPGTEAF
>NA|TRBJ2-7|TRBV6-5
ASSYKGQGYEQY
>few|TRBJ2-3|TRBV6-5
ASKADSGADTQY
>NA|TRBJ1-6|TRBV11-2
ASSSPGLNNSPLH
>NA|TRBJ2-7|TRBV5-8
ASHGFYEQY
>NA|TRBJ2-7|TRBV5-1
ASSRDSYEQY
>NA|TRBJ2-7|TRBV11-2
ASSFAGDEQY
>NA|TRBJ2-7|TRBV5-1
ASSPVTGTVDEQY